This T cell receptor beta chain was captured in a study of blood T cell repertoires in COVID-19 (dated by TCRdb to the early 2020s). Broadly, across the study: Samples from collaborators originated in the United States, Italy and Spain and spanned both the acute and convalescent phases of COVID-19. Where available, HLA class I and class II types were obtained from metadata supplied by the sample provider rather than from assay-based typing. The repertoires were released in a freely available public database intended as a resource for research on the immune response to SARS-CoV-2. A de-identified subject ID, COVID-19 status, age in years and sex were almost always included in the sample metadata. The dataset comprised deeply sampled blood TCRbeta repertoires from subjects exposed to, actively infected with, or recovered from COVID-19. The prospective study material was composed of cDNA or gDNA derived from T cells, B-cell-depleted T cells, or PBMCs. Samples came from the ongoing ImmuneRACE study (first 160 participants) plus 1,254 subjects from 6 global collaborators. Results the study describes overall, beyond this receptor: The quantity of clinical and demographic metadata differed by source and by participant and was supplied without curation.

As concerns this clone: Its antigen remains undetermined. There are no base qualities to consult, and no much larger clone falls within one base.

TCRbeta CDR3 regions were amplified from genomic DNA using the immunoSEQ Assay, a bias-controlled multiplex PCR. The study's processing was this. The number of nucleated cells in each sample was estimated from the amplification of reference gene primers within the assay. Sequence reads were collapsed and filtered to measure the absolute abundance of every unique TCRbeta CDR3 rearrangement. For each sample, productive Simpson clonality was calculated by taking the square root of Simpson's diversity index across productive rearrangements. Imported from immuneACCESS, the table was reduced by TCRdb to in-frame sequences with V and J called. These copies leave out some clones; in studies compared against another copy, an unresolved V gene accounts for under half, and the cause of the remainder is not known. V and J calls and clone size are as listed in that table; D and trimming were resolved from the DNA. The sample has over 200,000 clones on record, roughly 89% of them singletons. The ten largest clones represent about 6% of the sample.

A second Seattle source provided samples from volunteer blood donors who had recovered from COVID-19. Collaborating institutions collected whole blood in K2EDTA tubes following their own protocols. For TCRbeta analysis, collaborators shipped samples as frozen whole blood, isolated PBMCs, or DNA extracted from either of those sample types. The germline V gene encodes CDR1 SEHNR and CDR2 FQNEAQ (reference sequence). The trim is 3 bases for V and 8 bases for J, with a gap of 14 bases between the germline ends. The CDR3 sequence holds 15 residues, the cysteine and phenylalanine included. Only the CDR3 DNA is retained, 45 bases long and in frame from the first base.

Sequencing input: peripheral blood. This sequence was found in a man aged 60 to 69 who had recovered from COVID-19. This receptor chain uses TRBV7-9 and TRBJ1-6; the D gene lacks a confident call. CDR3 reads: CASSLAGSFYSPLHF. In nucleotides, the sequence is TGTGCCAGCAGCTTGGCCGGGTCTTTTTATTCACCCCTCCACTTT.